The present entry profiles one T cell receptor (beta chain) with its context. Antigen: not known. Different DNA sequences within this sample yield the same CDR3. These data originate in a study of beta chain features in type 1 diabetes. Study observations and caveats: Patients and controls would share equally any PCR tilt toward shorter templates. All four CD4+ subsets from Type 1 diabetes patients carried moderately but significantly shorter TCRB CDR3s. There were fewer insertions and more deletions at the VDJ junctions of type 1 diabetes patients.

This CDR3 is built from 14 residues. Per the germline V gene, CDR1 is SEHNR and CDR2 is FQNEAQ (reference sequence). Trimming pared 1 base from V and 4 bases from J, leaving 11 bases between. The entirety of the isolated RNA underwent reverse transcription, so expressed TCRB transcripts were sequenced. The table came from immunoSEQ multiplex PCR; TCRdb's copy has only in-frame clones and leaves some out. This sample has about 900,000 clones, with roughly 16% found just once. Stem cell-like memory, regulatory, central memory and naive CD4+ cells were sorted via CD45RO/CCR7/CD25/CD127/CD95/CD27. The sequence derives from a young woman in good health. The specimen was naive CD4+ T cells from blood. The J gene is TRBJ2-7, the V gene TRBV7-9; unclear D gene. CDR3 region: CASSLEGRSYEQYF. The CDR3, as DNA: TGTGCCAGCAGCTTAGAAGGTAGAAGTTACGAGCAGTACTTC.